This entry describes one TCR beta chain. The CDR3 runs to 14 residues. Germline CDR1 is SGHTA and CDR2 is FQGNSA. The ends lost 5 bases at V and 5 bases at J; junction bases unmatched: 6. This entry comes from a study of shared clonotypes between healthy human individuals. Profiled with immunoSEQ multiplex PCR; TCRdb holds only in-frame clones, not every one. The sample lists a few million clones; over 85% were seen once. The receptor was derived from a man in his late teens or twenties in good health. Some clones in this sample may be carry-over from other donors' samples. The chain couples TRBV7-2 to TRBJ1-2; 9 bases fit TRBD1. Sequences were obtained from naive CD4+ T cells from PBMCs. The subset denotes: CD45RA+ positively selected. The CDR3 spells CASSLGDRVYGYTF. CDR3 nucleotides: TGTGCCAGCAGCCTTGGGGACAGGGTATATGGCTACACCTTC.